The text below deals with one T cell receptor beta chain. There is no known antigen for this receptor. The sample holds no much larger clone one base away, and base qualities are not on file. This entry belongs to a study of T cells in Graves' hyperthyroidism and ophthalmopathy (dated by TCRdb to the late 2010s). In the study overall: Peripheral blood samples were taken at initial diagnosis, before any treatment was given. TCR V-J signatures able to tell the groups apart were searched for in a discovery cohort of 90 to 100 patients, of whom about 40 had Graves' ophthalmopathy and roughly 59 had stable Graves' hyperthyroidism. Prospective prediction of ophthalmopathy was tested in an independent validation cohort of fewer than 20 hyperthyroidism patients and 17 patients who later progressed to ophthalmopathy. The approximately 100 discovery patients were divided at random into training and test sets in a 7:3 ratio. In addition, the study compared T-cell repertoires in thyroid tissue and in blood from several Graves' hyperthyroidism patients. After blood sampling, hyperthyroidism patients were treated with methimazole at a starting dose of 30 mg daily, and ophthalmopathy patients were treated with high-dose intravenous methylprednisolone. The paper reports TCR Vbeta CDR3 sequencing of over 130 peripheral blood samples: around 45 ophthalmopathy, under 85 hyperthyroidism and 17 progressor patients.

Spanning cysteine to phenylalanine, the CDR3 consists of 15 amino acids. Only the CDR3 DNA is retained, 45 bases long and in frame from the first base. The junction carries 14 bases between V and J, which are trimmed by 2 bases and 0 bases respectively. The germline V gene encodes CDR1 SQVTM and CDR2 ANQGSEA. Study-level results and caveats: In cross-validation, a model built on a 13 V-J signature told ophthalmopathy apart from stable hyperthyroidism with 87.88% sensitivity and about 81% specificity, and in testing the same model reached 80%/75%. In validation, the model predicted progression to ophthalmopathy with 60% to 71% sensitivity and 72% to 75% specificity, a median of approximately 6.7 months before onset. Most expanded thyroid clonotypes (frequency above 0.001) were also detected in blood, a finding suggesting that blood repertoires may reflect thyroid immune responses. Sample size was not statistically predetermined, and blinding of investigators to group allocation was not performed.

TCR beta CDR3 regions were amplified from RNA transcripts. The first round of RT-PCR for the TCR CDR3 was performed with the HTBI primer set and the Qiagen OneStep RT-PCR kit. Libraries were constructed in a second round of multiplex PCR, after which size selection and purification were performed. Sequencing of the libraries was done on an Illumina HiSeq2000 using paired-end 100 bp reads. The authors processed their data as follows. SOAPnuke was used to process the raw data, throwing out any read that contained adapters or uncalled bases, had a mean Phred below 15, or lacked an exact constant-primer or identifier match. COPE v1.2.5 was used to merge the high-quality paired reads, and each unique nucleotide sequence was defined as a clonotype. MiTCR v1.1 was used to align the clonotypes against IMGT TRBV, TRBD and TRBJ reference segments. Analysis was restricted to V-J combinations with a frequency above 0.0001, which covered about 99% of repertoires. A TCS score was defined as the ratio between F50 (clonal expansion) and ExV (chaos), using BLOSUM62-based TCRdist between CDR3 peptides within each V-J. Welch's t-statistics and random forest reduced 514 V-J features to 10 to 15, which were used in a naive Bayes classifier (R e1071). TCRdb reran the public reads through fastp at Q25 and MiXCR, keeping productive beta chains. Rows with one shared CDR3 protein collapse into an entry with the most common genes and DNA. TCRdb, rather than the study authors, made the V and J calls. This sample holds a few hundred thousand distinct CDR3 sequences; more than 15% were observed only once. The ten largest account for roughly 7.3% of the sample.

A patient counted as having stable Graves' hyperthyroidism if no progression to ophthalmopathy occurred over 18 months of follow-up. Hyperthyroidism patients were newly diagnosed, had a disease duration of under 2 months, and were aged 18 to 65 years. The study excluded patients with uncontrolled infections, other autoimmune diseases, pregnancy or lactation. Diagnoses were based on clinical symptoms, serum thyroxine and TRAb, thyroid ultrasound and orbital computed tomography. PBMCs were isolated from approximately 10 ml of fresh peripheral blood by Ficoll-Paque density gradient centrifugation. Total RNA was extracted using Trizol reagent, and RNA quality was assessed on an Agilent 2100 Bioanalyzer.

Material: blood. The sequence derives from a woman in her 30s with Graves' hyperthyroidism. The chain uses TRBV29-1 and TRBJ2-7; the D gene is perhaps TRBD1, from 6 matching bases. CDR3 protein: CSVELGDISSYEQYF. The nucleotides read TGCAGCGTTGAATTAGGGGACATTTCCTCCTACGAGCAGTACTTC.